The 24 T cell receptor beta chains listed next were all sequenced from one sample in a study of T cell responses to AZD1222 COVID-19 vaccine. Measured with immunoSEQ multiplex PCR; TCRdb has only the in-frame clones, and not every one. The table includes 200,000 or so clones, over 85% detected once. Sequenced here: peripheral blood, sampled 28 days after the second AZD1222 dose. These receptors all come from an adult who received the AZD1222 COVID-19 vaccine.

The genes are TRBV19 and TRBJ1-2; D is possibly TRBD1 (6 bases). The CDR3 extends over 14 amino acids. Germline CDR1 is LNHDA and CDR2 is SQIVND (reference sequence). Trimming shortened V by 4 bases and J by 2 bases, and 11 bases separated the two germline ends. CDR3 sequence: CASSTQGGNYGYTF. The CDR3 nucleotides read TGTGCCAGTAGTACACAGGGAGGGAACTATGGCTACACCTTC.

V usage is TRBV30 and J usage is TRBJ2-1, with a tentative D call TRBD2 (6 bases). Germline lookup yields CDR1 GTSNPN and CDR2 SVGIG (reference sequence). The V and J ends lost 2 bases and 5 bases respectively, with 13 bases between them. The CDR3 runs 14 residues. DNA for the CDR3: TGTGCCTGGAGTCCCGGGACTTTCCACAATGAGCAGTTCTTC. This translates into CAWSPGTFHNEQFF.

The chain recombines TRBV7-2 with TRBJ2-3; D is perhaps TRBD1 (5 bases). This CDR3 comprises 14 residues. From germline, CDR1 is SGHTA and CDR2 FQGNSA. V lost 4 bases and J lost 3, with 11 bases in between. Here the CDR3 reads CASSSRQRTDTQYF. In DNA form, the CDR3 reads TGTGCCAGCAGCTCCAGACAGAGAACAGATACGCAGTATTTT. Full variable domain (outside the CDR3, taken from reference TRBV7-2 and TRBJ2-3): GAGVSQSPSNKVTEKGKDVELRCDPISGHTALYWYRQSLGQGLEFLIYFQGNSAPDKSGLPSDRFSAERTGGSVSTLTIQRTQQEDSAVYLCASSSRQRTDTQYFGPGTRLTVL.

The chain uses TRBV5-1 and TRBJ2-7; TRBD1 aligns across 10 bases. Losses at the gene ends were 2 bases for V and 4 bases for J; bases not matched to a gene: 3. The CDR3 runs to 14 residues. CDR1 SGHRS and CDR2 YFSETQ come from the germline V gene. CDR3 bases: TGCGCCAGCAGCTTCGGGACAGGGGTTTACGAGCAGTACTTC. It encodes CASSFGTGVYEQYF.

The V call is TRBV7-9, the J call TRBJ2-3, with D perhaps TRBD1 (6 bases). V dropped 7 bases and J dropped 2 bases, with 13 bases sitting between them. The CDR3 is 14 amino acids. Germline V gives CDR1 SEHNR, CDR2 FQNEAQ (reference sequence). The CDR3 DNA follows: TGTGCCAGCACCCGGGACACTCCCACAGATACGCAGTATTTT. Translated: CASTRDTPTDTQYF. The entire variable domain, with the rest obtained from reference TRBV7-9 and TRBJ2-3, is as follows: DTGVSQNPRHKITKRGQNVTFRCDPISEHNRLYWYRQTLGQGPEFLTYFQNEAQLEKSRLLSDRFSAERPKGSFSTLEIQRTEQGDSAMYLCASTRDTPTDTQYFGPGTRLTVL.

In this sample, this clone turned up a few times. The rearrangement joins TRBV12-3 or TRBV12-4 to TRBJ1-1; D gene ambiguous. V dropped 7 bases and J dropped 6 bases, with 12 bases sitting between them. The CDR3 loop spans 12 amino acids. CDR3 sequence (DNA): TGTGCCAGCACTCGGACGGCCCCTGAAGCTTTCTTT. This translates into CASTRTAPEAFF.

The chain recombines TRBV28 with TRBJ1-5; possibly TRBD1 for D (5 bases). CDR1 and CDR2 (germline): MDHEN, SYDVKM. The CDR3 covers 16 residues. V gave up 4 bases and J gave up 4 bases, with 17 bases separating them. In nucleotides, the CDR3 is TGTGCCAGCAGTTGGGGCCTTCTCCTCGGGAATCAGCCCCAGCATTTT. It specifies CASSWGLLLGNQPQHF.

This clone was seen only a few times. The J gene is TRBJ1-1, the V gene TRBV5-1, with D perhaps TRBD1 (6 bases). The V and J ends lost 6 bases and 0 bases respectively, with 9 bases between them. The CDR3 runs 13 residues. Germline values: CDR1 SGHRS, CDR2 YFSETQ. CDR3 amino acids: CASKDSMNTEAFF. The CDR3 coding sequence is TGCGCCAGCAAGGACAGCATGAACACTGAAGCTTTCTTT.

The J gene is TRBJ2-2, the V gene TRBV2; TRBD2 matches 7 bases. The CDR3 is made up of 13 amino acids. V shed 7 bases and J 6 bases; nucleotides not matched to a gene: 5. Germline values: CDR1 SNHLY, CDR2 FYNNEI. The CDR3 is CASMGAGSGELFF. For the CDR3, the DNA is TGTGCCAGCATGGGAGCGGGATCCGGGGAGCTGTTTTTT.

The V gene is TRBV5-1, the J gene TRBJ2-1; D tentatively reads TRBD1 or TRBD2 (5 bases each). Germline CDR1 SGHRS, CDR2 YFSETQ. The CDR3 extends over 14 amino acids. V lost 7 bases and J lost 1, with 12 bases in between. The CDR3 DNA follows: TGCGCCAGCCGCAGGGACCCATCCTACAATGAGCAGTTCTTC. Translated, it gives CASRRDPSYNEQFF.

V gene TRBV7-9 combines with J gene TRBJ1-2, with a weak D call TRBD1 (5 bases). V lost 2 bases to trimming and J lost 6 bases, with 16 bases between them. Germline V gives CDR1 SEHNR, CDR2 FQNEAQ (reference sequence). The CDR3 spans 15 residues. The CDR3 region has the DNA TGTGCCAGCAGCTTACGAGGGGACCTACCCCATGGCTACACCTTC. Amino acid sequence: CASSLRGDLPHGYTF. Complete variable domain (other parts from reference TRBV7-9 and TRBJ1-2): DTGVSQNPRHKITKRGQNVTFRCDPISEHNRLYWYRQTLGQGPEFLTYFQNEAQLEKSRLLSDRFSAERPKGSFSTLEIQRTEQGDSAMYLCASSLRGDLPHGYTFGSGTRLTVV.

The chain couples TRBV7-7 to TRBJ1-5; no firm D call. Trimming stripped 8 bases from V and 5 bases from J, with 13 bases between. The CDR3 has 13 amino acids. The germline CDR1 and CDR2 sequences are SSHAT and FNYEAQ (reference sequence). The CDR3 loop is CASSPGRDQPQHF. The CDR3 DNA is TGTGCCAGCTCCCCGGGGAGGGATCAGCCCCAGCATTTT.

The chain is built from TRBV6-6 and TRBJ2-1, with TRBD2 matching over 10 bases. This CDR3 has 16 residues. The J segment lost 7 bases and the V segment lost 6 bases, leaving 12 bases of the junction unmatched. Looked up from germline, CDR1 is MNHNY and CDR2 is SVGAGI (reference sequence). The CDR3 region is CASSLRLAGGLNEQFF. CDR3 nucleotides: TGTGCCAGCAGCCTCCGCTTAGCGGGGGGCCTAAATGAGCAGTTCTTC.

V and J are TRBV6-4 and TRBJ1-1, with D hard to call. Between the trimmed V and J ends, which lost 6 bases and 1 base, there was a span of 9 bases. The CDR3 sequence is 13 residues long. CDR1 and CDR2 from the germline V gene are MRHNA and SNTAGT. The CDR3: CASSITRNTEAFF. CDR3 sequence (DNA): TGTGCCAGCAGCATCACACGGAACACTGAAGCTTTCTTT.

The CDR3 region is CASSETANRQEAFF. As DNA, the CDR3 is TGTGCCAGCAGTGAGACAGCGAACCGTCAGGAAGCTTTCTTT. The chain carries TRBV2 and TRBJ1-1; D might be TRBD1 (5 bases). V dropped 3 bases and J dropped 8 bases, with 16 bases sitting between them. This CDR3 is built from 14 residues. Germline V gene lookup returns CDR1 SNHLY and CDR2 FYNNEI.

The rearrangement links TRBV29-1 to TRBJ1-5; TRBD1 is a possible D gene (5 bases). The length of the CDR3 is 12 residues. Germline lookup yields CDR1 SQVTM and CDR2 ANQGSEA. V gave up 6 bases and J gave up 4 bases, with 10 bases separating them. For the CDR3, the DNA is TGCAGCGTAAGAGGGGCTAATCAGCCCCAGCATTTT. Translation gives CSVRGANQPQHF.

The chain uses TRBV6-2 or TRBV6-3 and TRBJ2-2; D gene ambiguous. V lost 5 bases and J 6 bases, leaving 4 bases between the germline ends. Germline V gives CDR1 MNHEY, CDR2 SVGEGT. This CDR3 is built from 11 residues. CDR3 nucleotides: TGTGCCAGCAGTCCCCCCGGGGAGCTGTTTTTT. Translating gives CASSPPGELFF.

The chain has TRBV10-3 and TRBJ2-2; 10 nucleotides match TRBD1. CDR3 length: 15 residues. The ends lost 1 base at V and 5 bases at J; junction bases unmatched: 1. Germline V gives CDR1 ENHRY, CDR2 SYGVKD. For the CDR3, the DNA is TGTGCCATCAGTGAGTTGGGACAGGGGACCGGGGAGCTGTTTTTT. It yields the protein CAISELGQGTGELFF.

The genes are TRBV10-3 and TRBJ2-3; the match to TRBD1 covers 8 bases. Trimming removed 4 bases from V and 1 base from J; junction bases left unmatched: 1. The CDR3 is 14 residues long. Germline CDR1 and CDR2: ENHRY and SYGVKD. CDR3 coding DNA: TGTGCCATCAGTGGGGGACAGGGCACAGATACGCAGTATTTT. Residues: CAISGGQGTDTQYF.

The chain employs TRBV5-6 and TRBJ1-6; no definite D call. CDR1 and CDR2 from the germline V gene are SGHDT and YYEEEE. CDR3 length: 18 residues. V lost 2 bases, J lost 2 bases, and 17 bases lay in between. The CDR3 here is CASSFFTHLGAYNSPLHF. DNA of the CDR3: TGTGCCAGCAGCTTTTTCACACATTTGGGCGCCTATAATTCACCCCTCCACTTT.

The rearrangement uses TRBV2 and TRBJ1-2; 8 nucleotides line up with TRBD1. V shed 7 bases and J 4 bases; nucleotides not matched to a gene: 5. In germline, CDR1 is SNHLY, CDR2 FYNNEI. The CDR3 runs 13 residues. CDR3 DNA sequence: TGTGCCAGCAAGGGACAGGAGGCCTATGGCTACACCTTC. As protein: CASKGQEAYGYTF. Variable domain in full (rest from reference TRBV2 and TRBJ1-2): EPEVTQTPSHQVTQMGQEVILRCVPISNHLYFYWYRQILGQKVEFLVSFYNNEISEKSEIFDDQFSVERPDGSNFTLKIRSTKLEDSAMYFCASKGQEAYGYTFGSGTRLTVV.

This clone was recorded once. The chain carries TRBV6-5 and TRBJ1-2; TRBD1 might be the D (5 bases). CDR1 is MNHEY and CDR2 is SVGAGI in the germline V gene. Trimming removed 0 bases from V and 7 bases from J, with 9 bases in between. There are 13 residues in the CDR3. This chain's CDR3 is CASSYSAGAGYTF. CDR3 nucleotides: TGTGCCAGCAGTTACTCAGCCGGGGCTGGCTACACCTTC.

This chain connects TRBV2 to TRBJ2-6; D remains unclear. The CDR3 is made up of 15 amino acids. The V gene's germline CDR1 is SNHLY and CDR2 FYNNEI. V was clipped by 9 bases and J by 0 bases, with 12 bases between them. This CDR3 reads CASSRIPSGANVLTF. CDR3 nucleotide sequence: TGTGCCAGTTCCAGGATACCCTCTGGGGCCAACGTCCTGACTTTC.

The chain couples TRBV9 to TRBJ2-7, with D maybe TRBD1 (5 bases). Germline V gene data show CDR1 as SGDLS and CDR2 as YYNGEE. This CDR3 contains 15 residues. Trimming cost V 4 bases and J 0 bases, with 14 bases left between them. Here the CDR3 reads CASSPKTTDSYEQYF. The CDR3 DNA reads TGTGCCAGCAGCCCAAAGACGACAGACTCCTACGAGCAGTACTTC.